This T cell receptor beta chain was sequenced for a study of response to subunit inactivated influenza vaccine (dated by TCRdb to 2016 to 2019). About the investigation overall: The study used deep quantitative T cell receptor repertoire profiling to track responses to a trivalent subunit inactivated influenza vaccine. On the study overall, not on this receptor specifically: According to the authors, only a limited number of new T cells may be recruited by each seasonal influenza vaccination.

In its sample, this clonotype was seen many times. The target of this receptor is not known. The record has no base qualities; no much larger clone is one base away. Libraries came from RT-PCR. Sequencing was carried out with an Illumina HiSeq 2500. TCRdb handled the public reads itself, with Q25 trimming in fastp and clone calling in MiXCR, and kept productive beta chains. A single entry per CDR3 protein holds the most common genes and DNA from its merged rows. The sample table lists about 310,000 distinct CDR3 sequences, around 20% of them with a count of one. The top ten hold 10% of the sample. For CDR1 and CDR2, the germline V gene lists MDHEN and SYDVKM. The germline ends are 14 bases apart after V is trimmed by 5 bases and J by 9 bases. The CDR3 runs 13 amino acids, cysteine and phenylalanine included. The entry retains the CDR3 DNA only, 39 bases that are in frame from base 1.

This clonotype was sampled from a man aged 50-75 years who received an inactivated influenza vaccine. Donor details come from another sample of the same person, matched by shared clones. The receptor chain draws on TRBV28 and TRBJ2-1; the D segment cannot be called with confidence. Sequenced material: PBMCs from blood, taken approximately 20 months after vaccination. The CDR3 protein: CASSVSIVGEQFF. The DNA reads TGTGCCAGCAGTGTATCTATCGTTGGTGAGCAGTTCTTC.